The next 22 T cell receptor beta chains were all read from a single sample in a study of response to subunit inactivated influenza vaccine. Via MiXCR, TCRdb re-called the RT-PCR reads, giving one row per CDR3 protein. Among around 530,000 distinct CDR3 sequences listed, 12% were seen once. The sequenced sample was PBMCs from blood, obtained on the day of vaccination. The receptor set was obtained from a man aged 45-65 years who received an inactivated influenza vaccine.

V gene TRBV28 combines with J gene TRBJ2-3, with TRBD2 as a possible D gene (5 bases). This CDR3 spans 12 amino acids. The germline V gene encodes CDR1 MDHEN and CDR2 SYDVKM. V dropped 6 bases and J dropped 9 bases, with 13 bases sitting between them. CDR3 coding DNA: TGTGCCAGCAGCTACGGCAGAGGGACGCAGTATTTT. Its translation is CASSYGRGTQYF.

This clonotype was found many times. J is TRBJ2-7 and V is TRBV7-2, with 7 bases identical to TRBD1. The CDR3 has 14 residues. Germline CDR1 reads SGHTA; CDR2 reads FQGNSA. V dropped 4 bases and J dropped 5; count of bases not matched to a gene: 8. The CDR3 bases are TGTGCCAGCAGCTCAATCGGGACAGCTCACGAGCAGTACTTC. As protein: CASSSIGTAHEQYF.

The chain is built from TRBV27 and TRBJ2-5; D uncertain. CDR3 length: 15 residues. Per the germline V gene, CDR1 is MNHEY and CDR2 is SMNVEV (reference sequence). V lost 2 bases and J lost 5, with 15 bases in between. The CDR3 DNA follows: TGTGCCAGCAGTTTACAGGCACGGTTTAGGGAGACCCAGTACTTC. It specifies CASSLQARFRETQYF.

Many counts were recorded for this clonotype. The chain is built from TRBV5-1 and TRBJ2-3, with D unresolved. The CDR3 extends over 13 amino acids. The ends were cut back, 1 base at V and 6 bases at J, with 9 bases in the middle. Germline CDR1 and CDR2: SGHRS and YFSETQ. The DNA for the CDR3 is TGCGCCAGCAGCTTGCCTCTTTCCGATACGCAGTATTTT. It is translated as CASSLPLSDTQYF.

In DNA, the CDR3 is TGTGCCAGTAGTATAGCACACAGAAAAGAGACCCAGTACTTC. Translating gives CASSIAHRKETQYF. The chain carries TRBV19 and TRBJ2-5; D gene ambiguous. V was pared by 1 base and J by 3 bases, with 9 bases between. Germline V gene lookup returns CDR1 LNHDA and CDR2 SQIVND (reference sequence). This CDR3 has 14 amino acids.

This clonotype was recorded a few times. This sequence joins TRBV28 and TRBJ2-7; D might be TRBD1 or TRBD2, each matching 5 bases. The CDR3 length is 14 residues. Between the trimmed V and J ends, which lost 3 bases and 0 bases, there was a span of 9 bases. Looked up from germline, CDR1 is MDHEN and CDR2 is SYDVKM. Written as DNA, the CDR3 is TGTGCCAGCAGTTTTAGGGACCACTCCTACGAGCAGTACTTC. Translating it yields CASSFRDHSYEQYF. Drawing the rest from reference TRBV28 and TRBJ2-7, the complete variable domain is DVKVTQSSRYLVKRTGEKVFLECVQDMDHENMFWYRQDPGLGLRLIYFSYDVKMKEKGDIPEGYSVSREKKERFSLILESASTNQTSMYLCASSFRDHSYEQYFGPGTRLTVT.

The chain has TRBV6-5 and TRBJ1-1, with D perhaps matching TRBD1 (6 bases). Trimming removed 6 bases at V and 7 bases at J, with 12 bases between. In germline, CDR1 is MNHEY, CDR2 SVGAGI. This CDR3 has 12 residues. The CDR3 sequence is CASSPDRHEAFF. CDR3 sequence (DNA): TGTGCCAGCAGCCCTGACAGGCATGAAGCTTTCTTT.

This clonotype was picked up a small number of times. This sequence joins TRBV5-4 and TRBJ2-2; either TRBD1 or TRBD2 may supply D (5 bases each). This CDR3 is built from 17 residues. Germline V gene data show CDR1 as SGHNT and CDR2 as YYREEE (reference sequence). Trimming left V 0 bases short and J 4 bases short, with 16 bases between. In nucleotides, the CDR3 is TGTGCCAGCAGCTTGGGGCTGGGACGACGAACCACCGGGGAGCTGTTTTTT. Translated: CASSLGLGRRTTGELFF.

CDR3 sequence: CASRETWATLGYTF. The CDR3 DNA reads as TGTGCCAGCAGAGAGACATGGGCGACACTCGGCTACACCTTC. This chain joins TRBV6-1 and TRBJ1-2; D is ambiguous. CDR3 length equals 14 residues. CDR1 MNHNS and CDR2 SASEGT come from the germline V gene. The germline V and J ends were trimmed by 6 bases and 8 bases, with 19 bases remaining between them.

This clonotype came up a few times. The gene calls are TRBV20-1 and TRBJ2-1, with D perhaps TRBD1 or TRBD2 (5 bases each). This CDR3 contains 12 residues. V was trimmed by 7 bases and J by 9 bases, leaving 16 bases between them. The germline V gene encodes CDR1 DFQATT and CDR2 SNEGSKA (reference sequence). Written as DNA, the CDR3 is TGCAGTGTCTGGGACCTCTCAGCTGAGCAGTTCTTC. It encodes CSVWDLSAEQFF.

Only a few counts were recorded for this clonotype. The chain joins TRBV7-9 to TRBJ2-5; 10 positions agree with TRBD2. The CDR3 runs to 15 residues. Germline lookup yields CDR1 SEHNR and CDR2 FQNEAQ (reference sequence). Losses at the gene ends were 5 bases for V and 2 bases for J; bases not matched to a gene: 5. The CDR3 DNA reads as TGTGCCAGCAGCCGGACTAGCGGATCTCAAGAGACCCAGTACTTC. As protein: CASSRTSGSQETQYF.

This clonotype was seen a few times. The chain links TRBV12-3 or TRBV12-4 to TRBJ1-5, with D hard to call. With 2 bases removed from V and 5 bases from J, the gap between germline ends came to 4 bases. This CDR3 contains 12 residues. The CDR3 region is CASSLNYQPQHF. DNA for the CDR3: TGTGCCAGCAGTTTAAACTATCAGCCCCAGCATTTT.

This clonotype was recorded many times. The rearrangement links TRBV7-2 to TRBJ2-4, with TRBD2 matching 9 bases. Germline CDR1 SGHTA, CDR2 FQGNSA. The CDR3 contains 15 residues. J gave up 0 bases and V 4 bases, and 1 base lay outside the gene matches. The chain's CDR3 is CASSSTSGAKNIQYF. CDR3 DNA: TGTGCCAGCAGCTCGACTAGCGGAGCCAAAAACATTCAGTACTTC.

The J gene is TRBJ2-1, the V gene TRBV5-8; weak D call: TRBD1 (5 bases). The V end was cut by 9 bases, the J end by 9 bases, with 19 bases between. CDR1 is SGHTS and CDR2 is YDEGEE in the germline V gene. CDR3 length equals 13 residues. The CDR3 protein is CAMSLGQGGEQFF. Here the CDR3 DNA reads TGTGCCATGAGCTTGGGGCAGGGCGGTGAGCAGTTCTTC.

This sequence joins TRBV20-1 and TRBJ2-7; the match to TRBD2 covers 9 bases. After removal of 0 bases from V and 1 base from J, the junction contained 7 bases not matched to a gene. The CDR3 runs 16 residues. Germline V gene data show CDR1 as DFQATT and CDR2 as SNEGSKA (reference sequence). The CDR3 loop reads CSARDSPSGTSYEQYF. In nucleotides, the CDR3 is TGCAGTGCTAGAGATTCCCCTAGCGGGACTTCCTACGAGCAGTACTTC.

The DNA of the CDR3 is TGTGCCAGCAGTTACGTCCCGGGACAGGGGGCGCGGAATGAGCAGTTCTTC. It translates to CASSYVPGQGARNEQFF. The chain employs TRBV6-5 and TRBJ2-1, with 12 bases matching TRBD1. The CDR3 extends over 17 amino acids. The V gene end was trimmed by 2 bases and the J gene end by 7 bases; junction bases not matched to a gene: 9. Germline CDR1 is MNHEY and CDR2 is SVGAGI.

This clonotype was detected ten times or more. The V gene is TRBV7-9, the J gene TRBJ1-1; D might be TRBD1 (6 bases). Germline-derived CDR1 and CDR2 are SEHNR and FQNEAQ (reference sequence). CDR3 size: 14 residues. V lost 5 bases and J lost 0, with 10 bases in between. CDR3 sequence reads: CASSATGVNTEAFF. CDR3 DNA sequence: TGTGCCAGCAGCGCGACAGGAGTGAACACTGAAGCTTTCTTT.

In its sample, this clonotype was seen a few times. The chain combines TRBV3-1 with TRBJ2-1, with a weak D call TRBD2 (6 bases). This CDR3 is built from 15 residues. CDR1 and CDR2 from the germline V gene are LGHDT and YNNKEL (reference sequence). V lost 4 bases and J 0 bases, leaving 10 bases between the germline ends. The CDR3, as DNA: TGTGCCAGCAGCCCAAACGGGGGCTCCTACAATGAGCAGTTCTTC. This sequence encodes CASSPNGGSYNEQFF.

This sequence joins TRBV5-1 and TRBJ2-2; TRBD1 aligns across 7 bases. This CDR3 is built from 16 residues. The V and J ends lost 3 bases and 1 base, in that order; junction bases with no gene match: 6. Germline CDR1 SGHRS, CDR2 YFSETQ. CDR3 DNA sequence: TGCGCCAGCAGCTACAGAGGGGGCCTGAACACCGGGGAGCTGTTTTTT. This gives the protein CASSYRGGLNTGELFF.

The chain couples TRBV6-4 to TRBJ1-1; no clear D. Germline values: CDR1 MRHNA, CDR2 SNTAGT. The V end was cut by 5 bases, the J end by 1 base, with 11 bases between. The CDR3 covers 14 residues. The CDR3 DNA follows: TGTGCCAGCAGTTCTGGACGTTCGAACACTGAAGCTTTCTTT. It is translated as CASSSGRSNTEAFF.

This clonotype occurred many times. This chain uses TRBV9 with TRBJ2-7; 8 bases align to TRBD1. From germline, CDR1 is SGDLS and CDR2 YYNGEE. The CDR3 is made up of 14 amino acids. Germline trimming cut 3 bases from V and 2 bases from J; bases unmatched to any gene: 4. For the CDR3, the DNA is TGTGCCAGCAGCGCGGGACAGGACCCCTACGAGCAGTACTTC. Its translation: CASSAGQDPYEQYF.

The genes are TRBV20-1 and TRBJ2-7, with D possibly matching TRBD2 (6 bases). Trimming removed 2 bases from V and 5 bases from J, with 22 bases in between. The CDR3 runs to 16 residues. Germline-derived CDR1 and CDR2 are DFQATT and SNEGSKA (reference sequence). The CDR3 reads CSARSSVSRDGNEQYF. The CDR3 bases are TGCAGTGCTAGAAGCTCGGTCTCGCGGGACGGGAACGAGCAGTACTTC.